This T cell receptor (beta chain) is from a study of OX40 agonist ivuxolimab in advanced cancers. About the study as a whole: Ivuxolimab was an agonistic, fully human IgG2 monoclonal antibody directed against OX40 (CD134), a costimulatory receptor. In the dose-escalation cohort, 82.7% of patients were male, and the mean age was around 60 years, with a range of roughly 23 to 85. Partial responses were achieved by three dose-escalation patients, of whom one had hepatocellular carcinoma and two had cutaneous melanoma. Among the approximately 50 dose-escalation patients, about 20 had hepatocellular carcinoma, roughly 15 melanoma, 9 renal cell carcinoma and 9 head and neck cancer. Peripheral TCRbeta sequencing aimed to test whether ivuxolimab altered TCR sequence diversity and caused clonal T-cell expansion. The paper describes the monotherapy dose-escalation part (N = 52 patients) of the phase I trial of ivuxolimab. Intravenous ivuxolimab was administered to patients every 2 weeks at six dose levels: 0.01, 0.1, 0.3, 1.5, 3 and 10 mg/kg. Prior anti-PD-1, anti-PD-L1 or anti-CTLA-4 therapy was permitted, and checkpoint inhibitors had been received by under 50% of dose-escalation patients.

The investigation overall reported the following: In the 0.1-3.0 mg/kg groups, partial responders had among the lowest normalized peripheral clonal expansion, particularly in CD8+ T cells. Low levels of normalized T-cell clonal expansion were also shown by some nonresponding patients. Which antigens the clonally expanded peripheral T cells were specific for was not determined. After ivuxolimab, more expanded clones were found on average in CD8+ T cells than in CD4+ T cells. At doses of 0.1 to 3.0 mg/kg, clonal expansion of both CD4+ and CD8+ blood T cells was observed from baseline to week 6.

Genomic DNA was isolated from the sorted cells so that the TCRbeta CDR3 region could be sequenced. TCRbeta CDR3 regions were sequenced using the immunoSEQ Assay. As stored in TCRdb, this immuneACCESS dataset retains in-frame rearrangements with V and J assigned. A fraction of the clones does not appear; measured against another copy, unresolved V genes explain less than half of the discrepancy, and the remainder lacks a known reason. Here the sample has 100,000 to 150,000 clones; under 95% occur a single time. The ten largest clones add up to 0.7% to 0.85% of the sample. Comments on this clone: Its antigen is not yet known. No quality values exist for individual bases; no much larger clone is one base distant.

As encoded in the germline V gene, CDR1 is KGHSH while CDR2 is LQKENI. Including the terminal cysteine and phenylalanine, the CDR3 comprises 15 residues. Of all the DNA, just the CDR3 is kept, 45 bases in frame from base 1. V is clipped by 3 bases and J by 3 bases, and the sequence between their germline boundaries is 12 bases long. The trial excluded patients who had a history of autoimmune disease or were on systemic immunosuppression. Peripheral blood for TCR sequencing was collected from all dose cohorts at baseline, on cycle 4 day 1, and on cycle 7 day 1. Samples were obtained from an open-label, multicenter, first-in-human phase I dose-escalation trial of ivuxolimab. Adults with locally advanced or metastatic melanoma, renal cell, hepatocellular, or head and neck squamous cell carcinoma were enrolled in the trial. Before TCR sequencing, CD4+ and CD8+ T cells were separately sorted from peripheral blood.

The chain employs TRBV18 and TRBJ1-5; matching of 6 bases hints at TRBD1 as the D gene. The sequence came from an adult with an advanced solid tumor such as melanoma, head and neck, liver or kidney cancer. The source was CD4+ or CD8+ T cells sorted from blood, collected in a trial of the OX40 agonist ivuxolimab. The CDR3 region: CASSPTQGANQPQHF. The DNA sequence is TGTGCCAGCTCACCGACACAGGGCGCCAATCAGCCCCAGCATTTT.